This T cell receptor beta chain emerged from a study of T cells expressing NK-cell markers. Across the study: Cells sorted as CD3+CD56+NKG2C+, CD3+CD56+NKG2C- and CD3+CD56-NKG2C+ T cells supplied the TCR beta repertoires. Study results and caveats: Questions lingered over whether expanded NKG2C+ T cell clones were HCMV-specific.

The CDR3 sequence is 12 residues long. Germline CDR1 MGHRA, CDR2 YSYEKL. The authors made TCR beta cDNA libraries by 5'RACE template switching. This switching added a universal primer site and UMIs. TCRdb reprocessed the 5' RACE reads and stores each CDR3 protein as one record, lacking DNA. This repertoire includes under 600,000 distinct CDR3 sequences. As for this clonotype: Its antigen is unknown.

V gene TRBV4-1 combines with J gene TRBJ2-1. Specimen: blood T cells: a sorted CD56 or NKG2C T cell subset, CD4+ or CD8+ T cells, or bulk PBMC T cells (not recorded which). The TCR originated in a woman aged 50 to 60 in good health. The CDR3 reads CASSQVEAEQFF.